Below, one T cell receptor beta chain is given with its context. Its antigen is currently unknown. Trimming pared 4 bases from V and 8 bases from J, leaving 16 bases between. The CDR3 loop spans 15 amino acids. Germline loops: CDR1 SGHRS, CDR2 YFSETQ. The data originate from a study of T cells in Graves' hyperthyroidism and ophthalmopathy. Study-wide results and caveats: It was a median about 6 months before onset that the model predicted ophthalmopathy. Ophthalmopathy was separated from stable hyperthyroidism by a 13 V-J model. Within blood appeared most thyroid clonotypes that had expanded above 0.001.

TCR beta CDR3 regions were amplified from RNA. TCR CDR3 underwent first-round RT-PCR with the HTBI primer set. TCRdb redid the calling of the multiplex PCR reads with MiXCR, one entry per CDR3 protein. This table holds a few hundred thousand distinct CDR3 sequences, approximately 15% found once. Graves' hyperthyroidism is called stable when ophthalmopathy does not progress within 18 months. V and J are TRBV5-1 and TRBJ1-6; D gene unclear. Sequences were obtained from blood. This receptor was obtained from a woman between 18 and 29 years old with Graves' hyperthyroidism. This chain's CDR3 is CASSVVGMRDSPLHF. The CDR3 coding sequence is TGCGCCAGCAGCGTCGTTGGGATGAGGGATTCACCCCTCCACTTT.